Described below is a single T cell receptor beta chain sequence and its context. Survey-level immunoSEQ v3.0 assays were run. The assay was immunoSEQ multiplex PCR, and TCRdb's table has in-frame clones only and misses some. The sample lists nearly 25,000 clones, 65% to 80% seen once, with 10% in the top ten. Germline CDR1 and CDR2: SGHTA and FQGNSA. With 1 base removed from V and 2 bases from J, the gap between germline ends came to 8 bases. The CDR3 loop spans 14 amino acids. This specimen comes from a study of long-term antiretroviral therapy in people with HIV. This TCR derives from a woman between 40 and 55 years old with HIV. The sample in question was unsorted PBMCs, obtained 1.2 years after starting antiretroviral therapy. This chain connects TRBV7-2 to TRBJ1-2; D call uncertain. The CDR3 loop is CASSLGSSNYGYTF. The CDR3 DNA sequence: TGTGCCAGCAGCTTAGGGTCCAGCAACTATGGCTACACCTTC.